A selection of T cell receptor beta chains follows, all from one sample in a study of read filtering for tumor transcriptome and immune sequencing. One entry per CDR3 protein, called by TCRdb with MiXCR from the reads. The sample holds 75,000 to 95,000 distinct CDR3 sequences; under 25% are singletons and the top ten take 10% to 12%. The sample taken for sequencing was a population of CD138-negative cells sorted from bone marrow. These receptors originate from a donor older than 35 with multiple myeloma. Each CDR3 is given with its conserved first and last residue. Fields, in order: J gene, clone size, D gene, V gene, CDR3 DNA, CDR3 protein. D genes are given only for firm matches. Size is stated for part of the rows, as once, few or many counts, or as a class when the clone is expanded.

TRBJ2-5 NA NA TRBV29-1 TGCAGCGTTGTGTGGGGCTTAGAGACCCAGTACTTC CSVVWGLETQYF
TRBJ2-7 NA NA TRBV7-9 TGTGCCGGCAGCTCCCAGGGGTACGAGCAGTACTTC CAGSSQGYEQYF
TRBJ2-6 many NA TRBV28 TGTGCCAGCAGTTTTCCAGGCTCTGCTGGGGCCAACGTCCTGACTTTC CASSFPGSAGANVLTF
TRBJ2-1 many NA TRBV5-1 TGCGCCAGCAGCCCGGGACGGAACTACAATGAGCAGTTCTTC CASSPGRNYNEQFF
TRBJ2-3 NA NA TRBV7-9 TGTGCCAGCAGGTTCCTAGGGCCTACTACAGATACGCAGTATTTT CASRFLGPTTDTQYF
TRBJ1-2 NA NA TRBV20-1 TGCAGTGCCCCGGACAGACAAAACTATGGCTACACCTTC CSAPDRQNYGYTF
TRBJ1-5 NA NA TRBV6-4 TGTGCCAGCAGTGATCGTCGGGACGGAATATATAGCAATCAGCCCCAGCATTTT CASSDRRDGIYSNQPQHF
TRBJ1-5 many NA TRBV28 TGTGCCAGCAGTTTATGGCGAAGACCCAACAATCAGCCCCAGCATTTT CASSLWRRPNNQPQHF
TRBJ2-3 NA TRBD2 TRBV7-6 TGTGCCAGCAGCTCCCGGAGGGAGCGGGGGGGAGATACGCAGTATTTT CASSSRRERGGDTQYF
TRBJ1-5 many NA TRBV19 TGTGCCAGTAGTATAACGGGGTCCTGGGCCCAGCCCCAGCATTTT CASSITGSWAQPQHF
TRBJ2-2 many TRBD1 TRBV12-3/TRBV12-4 TGTGCCAGCAGTAGGGACAGGGCTCCCCACACGGAGCTGTTTTTT CASSRDRAPHTELFF
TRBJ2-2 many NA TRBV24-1 TGTGCCACCAGCGGAAATCTTGGGTACACCGGGGAGCTGTTTTTT CATSGNLGYTGELFF
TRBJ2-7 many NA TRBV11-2 TGTGCCAGCACCCGTAGGTTAGGTACCCACGAGCAGTACTTC CASTRRLGTHEQYF
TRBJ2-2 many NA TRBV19 TGTGCCAGTAGTGGCCTAGCTCCCGGGGAGCTGTTTTTT CASSGLAPGELFF
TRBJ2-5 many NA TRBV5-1 TGCGCCAGCAGCTTGGTCGCGACGGCAGATTTTTCAGAGACCCAGTACTTC CASSLVATADFSETQYF
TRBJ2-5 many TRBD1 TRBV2 TGTGCCAGCAGTGAAGAGGGGGCCCTACAAGAGACCCAGTACTTC CASSEEGALQETQYF
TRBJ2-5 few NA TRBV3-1 TGTGCCAGCAGCCAAGCGCAGGGGCAAGAGACCCAGTACTTC CASSQAQGQETQYF
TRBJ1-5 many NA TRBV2 TGTGCCAGCAGTAAGGACAGCTCAAATCAGCCCCAGCATTTT CASSKDSSNQPQHF